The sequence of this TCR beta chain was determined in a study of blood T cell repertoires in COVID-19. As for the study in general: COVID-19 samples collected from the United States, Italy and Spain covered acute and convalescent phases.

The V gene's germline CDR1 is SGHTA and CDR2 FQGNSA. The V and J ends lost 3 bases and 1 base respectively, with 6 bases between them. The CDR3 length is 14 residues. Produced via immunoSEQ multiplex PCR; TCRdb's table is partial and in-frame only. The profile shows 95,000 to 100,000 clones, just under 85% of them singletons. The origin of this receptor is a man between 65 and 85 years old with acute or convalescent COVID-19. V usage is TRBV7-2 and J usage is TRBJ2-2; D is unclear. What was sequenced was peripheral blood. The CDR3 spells CASSFNRNTGELFF. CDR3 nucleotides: TGTGCCAGCAGCTTTAACAGGAACACCGGGGAGCTGTTTTTT.